This T cell receptor beta chain was documented in a study of lymphopenia after photon versus proton radiotherapy. Clones were sequenced by immunoSEQ multiplex PCR, and TCRdb holds only the in-frame ones, with some missing. The table includes about 49,000 clones, about four fifths detected once. The sequence was obtained from a man in his forties or fifties with gastric cancer. The specimen was peripheral blood, collected from a patient treated with photon-based radiotherapy.

The CDR3, as DNA: TGTGCCAGCAGTTACCAGCGAGGGCCAGGCAATGAGCAGTTCTTC. It codes for CASSYQRGPGNEQFF. J is TRBJ2-1 and V is TRBV6-6; weak D call: TRBD2 (5 bases). From germline, CDR1 is MNHNY and CDR2 SVGAGI (reference sequence). This CDR3 has 15 amino acids. Trimming left V 2 bases short and J 6 bases short, with 14 bases between.